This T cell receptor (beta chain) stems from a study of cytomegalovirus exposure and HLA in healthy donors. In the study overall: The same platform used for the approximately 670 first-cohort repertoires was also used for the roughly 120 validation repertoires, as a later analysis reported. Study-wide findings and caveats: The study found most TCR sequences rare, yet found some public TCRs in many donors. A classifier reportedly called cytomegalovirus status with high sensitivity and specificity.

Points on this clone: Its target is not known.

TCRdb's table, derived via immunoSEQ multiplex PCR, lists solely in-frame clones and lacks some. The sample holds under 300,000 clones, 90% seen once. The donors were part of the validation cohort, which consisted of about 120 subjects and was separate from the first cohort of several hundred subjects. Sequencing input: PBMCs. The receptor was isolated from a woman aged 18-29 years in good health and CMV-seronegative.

Here the CDR3 DNA reads TGTGCTAGTGGTTTGACCAGGGGGCAGACCCAGTACTTC. This sequence encodes CASGLTRGQTQYF. V is TRBV12-5 and J is TRBJ2-5, with 8 bases lining up with TRBD1. V gave up 2 bases and J gave up 6 bases; unmatched junction bases: 2. Germline CDR1 is LGHNT and CDR2 is FRNRAP. There are 13 residues in the CDR3.